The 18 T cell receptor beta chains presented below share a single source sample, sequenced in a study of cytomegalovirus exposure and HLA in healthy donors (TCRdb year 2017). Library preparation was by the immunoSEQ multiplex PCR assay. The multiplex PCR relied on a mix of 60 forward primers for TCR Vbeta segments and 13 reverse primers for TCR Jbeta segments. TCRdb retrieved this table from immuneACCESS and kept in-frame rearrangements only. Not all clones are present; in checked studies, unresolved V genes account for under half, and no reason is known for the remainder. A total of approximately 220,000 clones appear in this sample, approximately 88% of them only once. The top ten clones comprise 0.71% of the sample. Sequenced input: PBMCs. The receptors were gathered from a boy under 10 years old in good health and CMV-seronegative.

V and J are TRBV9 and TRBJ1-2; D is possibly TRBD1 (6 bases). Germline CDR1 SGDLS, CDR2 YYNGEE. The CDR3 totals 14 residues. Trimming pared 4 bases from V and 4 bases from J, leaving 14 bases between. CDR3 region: CASSPGTFSYGYTF. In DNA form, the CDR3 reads TGTGCCAGCAGCCCCGGGACATTCTCCTATGGCTACACCTTC. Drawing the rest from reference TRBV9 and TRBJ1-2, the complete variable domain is DSGVTQTPKHLITATGQRVTLRCSPRSGDLSVYWYQQSLDQGLQFLIQYYNGEERAKGNILERFSAQQFPDLHSELNLSSLELGDSALYFCASSPGTFSYGYTFGSGTRLTVV.

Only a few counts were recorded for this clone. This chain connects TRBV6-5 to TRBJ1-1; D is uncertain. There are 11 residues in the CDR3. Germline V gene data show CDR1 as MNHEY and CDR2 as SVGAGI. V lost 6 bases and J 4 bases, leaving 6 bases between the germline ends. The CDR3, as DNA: TGTGCCAGCAGCTCCTTCACTGAAGCTTTCTTT. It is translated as CASSSFTEAFF.

The CDR3 region is CASTKSRAGGSDTQYF. The CDR3 DNA reads as TGTGCCAGTACTAAATCCCGAGCGGGAGGATCAGATACGCAGTATTTT. The chain links TRBV19 to TRBJ2-3; 9 nucleotides line up with TRBD2. Germline values: CDR1 LNHDA, CDR2 SQIVND (reference sequence). V lost 7 bases, J lost 4 bases, and 12 bases stayed unmatched. The CDR3 spans 16 residues.

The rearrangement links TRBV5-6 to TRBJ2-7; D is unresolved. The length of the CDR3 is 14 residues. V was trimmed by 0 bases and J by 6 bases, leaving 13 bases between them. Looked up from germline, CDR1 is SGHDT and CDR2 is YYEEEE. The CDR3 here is CASSLGSGPLEQYF. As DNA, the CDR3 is TGTGCCAGCAGCTTGGGTTCAGGTCCTCTCGAGCAGTACTTC.

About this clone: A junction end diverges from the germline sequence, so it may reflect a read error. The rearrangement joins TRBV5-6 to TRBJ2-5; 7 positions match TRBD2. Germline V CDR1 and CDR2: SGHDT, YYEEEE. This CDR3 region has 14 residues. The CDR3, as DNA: TGTGCCAGCACCTTGGGGAGGGGACAAGAGACCCAGTACTTC. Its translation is CASTLGRGQETQYF.

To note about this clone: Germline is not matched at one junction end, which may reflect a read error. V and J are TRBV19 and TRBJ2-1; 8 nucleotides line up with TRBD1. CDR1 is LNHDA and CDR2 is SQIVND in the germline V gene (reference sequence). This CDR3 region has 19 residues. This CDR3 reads CASSIVALQGDVRYTEQFF. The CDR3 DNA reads TGTGCCAGTAGTATAGTTGCCCTACAGGGGGACGTTAGGTACACTGAGCAGTTCTTC.

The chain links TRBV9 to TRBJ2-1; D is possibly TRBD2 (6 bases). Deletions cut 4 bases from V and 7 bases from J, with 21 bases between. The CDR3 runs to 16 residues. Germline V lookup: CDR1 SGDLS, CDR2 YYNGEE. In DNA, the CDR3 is TGTGCCAGCAGCCCCCACCCCAGCGGGCTCCGAAATGAGCAGTTCTTC. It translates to CASSPHPSGLRNEQFF.

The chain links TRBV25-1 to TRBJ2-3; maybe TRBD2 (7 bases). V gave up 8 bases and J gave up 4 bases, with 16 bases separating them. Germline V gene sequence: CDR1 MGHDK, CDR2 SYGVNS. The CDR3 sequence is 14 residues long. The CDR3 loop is CASARKGGADTQYF. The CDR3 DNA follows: TGTGCCAGCGCTCGGAAGGGGGGGGCAGATACGCAGTATTTT.

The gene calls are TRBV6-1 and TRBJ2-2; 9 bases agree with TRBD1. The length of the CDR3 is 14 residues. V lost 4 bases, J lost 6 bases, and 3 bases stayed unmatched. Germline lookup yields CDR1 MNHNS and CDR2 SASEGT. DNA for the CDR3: TGTGCCAGCAGTGGAGACAGGGGGTCCGGGGAGCTGTTTTTT. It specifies CASSGDRGSGELFF.

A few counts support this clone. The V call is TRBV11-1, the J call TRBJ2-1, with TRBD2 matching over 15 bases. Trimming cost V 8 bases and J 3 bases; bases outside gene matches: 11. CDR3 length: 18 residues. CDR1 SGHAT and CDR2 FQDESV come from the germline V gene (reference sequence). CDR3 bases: TGTGCCAGCGCCGGGACAGGGGGACTAGCGGGAGGCTACAATGAGCAGTTCTTC. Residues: CASAGTGGLAGGYNEQFF.

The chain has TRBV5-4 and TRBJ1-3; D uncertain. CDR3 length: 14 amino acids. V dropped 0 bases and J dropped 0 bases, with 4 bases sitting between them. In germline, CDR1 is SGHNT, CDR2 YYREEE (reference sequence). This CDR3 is CASSLDGSGNTIYF. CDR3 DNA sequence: TGTGCCAGCAGCTTGGACGGCTCTGGAAACACCATATATTTT.

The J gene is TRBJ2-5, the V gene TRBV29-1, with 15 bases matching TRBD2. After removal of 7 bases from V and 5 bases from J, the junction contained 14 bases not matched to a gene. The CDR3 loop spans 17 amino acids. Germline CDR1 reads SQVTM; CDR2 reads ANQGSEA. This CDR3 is CSATTRTSGRARETQYF. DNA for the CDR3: TGCAGCGCAACTACACGGACTAGCGGGAGGGCCCGGGAGACCCAGTACTTC.

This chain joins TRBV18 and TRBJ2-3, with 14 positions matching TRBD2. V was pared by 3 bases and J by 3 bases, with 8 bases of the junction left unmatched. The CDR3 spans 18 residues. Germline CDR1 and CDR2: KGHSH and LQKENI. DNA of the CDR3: TGTGCCAGCTCACCGTTGGGACTAGCGGGGGTAGGGACAGATACGCAGTATTTT. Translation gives CASSPLGLAGVGTDTQYF.

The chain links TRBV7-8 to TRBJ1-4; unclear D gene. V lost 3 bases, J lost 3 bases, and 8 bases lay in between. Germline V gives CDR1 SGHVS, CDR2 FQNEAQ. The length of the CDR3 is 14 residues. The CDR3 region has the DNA TGTGCCAGCAGCTTCGGGGTGGCTAATGAAAAACTGTTTTTT. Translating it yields CASSFGVANEKLFF. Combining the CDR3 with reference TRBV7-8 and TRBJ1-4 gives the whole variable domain GAGVSQSPRYKVAKRGQDVALRCDPISGHVSLFWYQQALGQGPEFLTYFQNEAQLDKSGLPSDRFFAERPEGSVSTLKIQRTQQEDSAVYLCASSFGVANEKLFFGSGTQLSVL.

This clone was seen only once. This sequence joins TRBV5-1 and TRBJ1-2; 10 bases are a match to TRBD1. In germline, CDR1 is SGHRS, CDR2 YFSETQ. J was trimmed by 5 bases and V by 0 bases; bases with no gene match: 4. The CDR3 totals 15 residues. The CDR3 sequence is CASSLDGTGVYGYTF. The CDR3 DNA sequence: TGCGCCAGCAGCTTGGATGGGACAGGGGTATATGGCTACACCTTC.

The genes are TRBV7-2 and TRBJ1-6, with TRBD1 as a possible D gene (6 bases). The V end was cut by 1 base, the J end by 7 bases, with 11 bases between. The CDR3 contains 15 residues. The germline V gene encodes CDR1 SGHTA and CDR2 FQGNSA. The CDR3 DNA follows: TGTGCCAGCAGCTTAGTAGCAGGGGCCAATTCACCCCTCCACTTT. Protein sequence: CASSLVAGANSPLHF.

The CDR3 reads CASSSGLELETQYF. CDR3 nucleotides: TGCGCCAGCAGCTCGGGACTAGAATTGGAGACCCAGTACTTC. The rearrangement uses TRBV5-1 and TRBJ2-5, with 8 bases aligning to TRBD2. The CDR3 is 14 residues long. Unmatched junction bases numbered 6, after V lost 3 bases and J lost 5 bases. In germline, CDR1 is SGHRS, CDR2 YFSETQ.

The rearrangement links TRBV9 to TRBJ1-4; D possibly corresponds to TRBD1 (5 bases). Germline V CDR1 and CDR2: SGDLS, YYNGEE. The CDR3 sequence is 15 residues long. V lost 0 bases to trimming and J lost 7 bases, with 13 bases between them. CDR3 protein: CASSVDGGFVEKLFF. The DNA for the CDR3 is TGTGCCAGCAGCGTAGACGGGGGTTTTGTTGAAAAACTGTTTTTT.